The T cell receptor beta chain under discussion was sequenced for a study of OX40 agonist ivuxolimab in advanced cancers. Study overall: Ivuxolimab doses were 0.01, 0.1, 0.3, 1.5, 3 or 10 mg/kg every 2 weeks. Enrolled patients in dose escalation had cancers that were hepatocellular carcinoma, melanoma, renal cell or head and neck cancer.

In the case of this clone: Its antigen is unknown.

Study-wide results and limits: Both blood CD4+ and CD8+ T cells showed clonal growth by week 6 at 0.1 to 3.0 mg/kg.

Generated by immunoSEQ multiplex PCR, the TCRdb table keeps only in-frame clones and is missing some. The sample lists about 90,000 clones, roughly 93% occurring once. The study sampled blood at baseline, cycle 4 day 1, and cycle 7 day 1. Here the sequenced sample was CD4+ or CD8+ T cells sorted from blood, taken in a trial of the OX40 agonist ivuxolimab. This TCR was sampled from an adult with an advanced solid tumor such as melanoma, head and neck, liver or kidney cancer.

In DNA form, the CDR3 reads TGTGCCAGCAGTCCCGGACAGAACACCGGGGAGCTGTTTTTT. Amino acids: CASSPGQNTGELFF. The rearrangement joins TRBV28 to TRBJ2-2, with D possibly matching TRBD1 (5 bases). Germline V lookup: CDR1 MDHEN, CDR2 SYDVKM. Between the trimmed V and J ends, which lost 5 bases and 1 base, there was a span of 8 bases. This CDR3 region has 14 residues.